These 7 T cell receptor beta chains originate from one sample sequenced in a study of blood T cells in healthy people across ages. A sample-barcoded 5' primer and a J-beta primer mix were used in a second PCR of roughly 6 to 11 cycles. Each CDR3 protein is one row after TCRdb ran MiXCR on the 5' RACE reads. This sample has 1 million to 1.2 million distinct CDR3 sequences, with about two fifths found just once. The sample was blood. These receptors all stem from a man younger than 35 in good health.

To note about this clonotype: An end of the junction does not agree with germline; a read error may underlie this. This chain links TRBV25-1 with TRBJ2-3; 7 bases agree with TRBD2. CDR1 is MGHDK, CDR2 SYGVNS, per germline. This CDR3 has 14 amino acids. The CDR3 DNA reads as TGTGCCAGCAGGGGCAGAACGGCGGGAGATGCGCAGTATTTT. Residues: CASRGRTAGDAQYF.

Concerning this clonotype itself: It may be a read error: a sequence one base away is much more abundant. The chain couples TRBV12-3 or TRBV12-4 to TRBJ2-5; D not resolved. The J call may be incorrect, as the DNA end agrees better with TRBJ2-7. This CDR3 has 11 residues. The CDR3 loop reads CVSSMGNEQYF. CDR3 nucleotides: TGTGTCAGCAGTATGGGGAACGAGCAGTACTTC.

The chain recombines TRBV5-6 with TRBJ2-7; TRBD1 agrees at 8 bases. CDR1 SGHDT and CDR2 YYEEEE come from the germline V gene. V trimming: 4 bases; J trimming: 7 bases; junction bases outside the gene matches: 13. The CDR3 has 15 amino acids. The CDR3: CASSPDGQGVNEQYF. CDR3 bases: TGTGCCAGCAGCCCGGACGGACAGGGAGTGAATGAGCAGTACTTC.

V is TRBV14 and J is TRBJ2-3, with 9 bases fitting TRBD1. V was clipped by 1 base and J by 1 base; unmatched bases: 3. Per the germline V gene, CDR1 is SGHDN and CDR2 is FVKESK. This CDR3 is built from 16 residues. The CDR3 here is CASSQARTGGTDTQYF. In nucleotides, the CDR3 is TGTGCCAGCAGCCAAGCTCGGACAGGGGGCACAGATACGCAGTATTTT.

J is TRBJ2-5 and V is TRBV9; D remains ambiguous. CDR1 and CDR2 (germline): SGDLS, YYNGEE. Trimming shortened V by 5 bases and J by 2 bases, and 22 bases separated the two germline ends. This CDR3 contains 17 residues. The CDR3, as DNA: TGTGCCAGCAGTGCGAAGTTTGGAACCAGGTTACAAGAGACCCAGTACTTC. Translated: CASSAKFGTRLQETQYF.

This clonotype was detected once. The chain uses TRBV20-1 and TRBJ2-7; D gene unclear. Germline V gene data show CDR1 as DFQATT and CDR2 as SNEGSKA (reference sequence). Trimming removed 5 bases at V and 9 bases at J, with 14 bases between. The CDR3 spans 11 residues. The CDR3 DNA reads TGCAGTGCTCTCACGGCCCAAACGCAGTACTTC. Translation gives CSALTAQTQYF.

V gene TRBV20-1 combines with J gene TRBJ1-5; 9 bases map to TRBD1. Per the germline V gene, CDR1 is DFQATT and CDR2 is SNEGSKA (reference sequence). The CDR3 has 14 residues. The J segment lost 5 bases and the V segment lost 5 bases, leaving 7 bases of the junction unmatched. The DNA for the CDR3 is TGCAGTGCTCTCCAGACAGGGGGAGATCAGCCCCAGCATTTT. This translates into CSALQTGGDQPQHF.